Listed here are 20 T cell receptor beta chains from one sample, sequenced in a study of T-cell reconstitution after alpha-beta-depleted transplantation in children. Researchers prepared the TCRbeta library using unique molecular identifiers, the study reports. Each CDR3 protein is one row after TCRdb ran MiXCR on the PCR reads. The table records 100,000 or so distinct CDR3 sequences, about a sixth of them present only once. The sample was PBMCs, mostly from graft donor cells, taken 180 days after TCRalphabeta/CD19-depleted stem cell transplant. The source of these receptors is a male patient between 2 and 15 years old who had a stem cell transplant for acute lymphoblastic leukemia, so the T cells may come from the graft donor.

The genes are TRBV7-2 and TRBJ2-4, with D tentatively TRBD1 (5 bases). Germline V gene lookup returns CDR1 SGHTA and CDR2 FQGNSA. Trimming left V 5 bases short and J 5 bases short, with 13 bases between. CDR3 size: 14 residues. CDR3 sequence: CASSSRVGENIQYF. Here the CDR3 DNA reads TGTGCCAGCAGCAGCCGGGTAGGGGAAAACATTCAGTACTTC.

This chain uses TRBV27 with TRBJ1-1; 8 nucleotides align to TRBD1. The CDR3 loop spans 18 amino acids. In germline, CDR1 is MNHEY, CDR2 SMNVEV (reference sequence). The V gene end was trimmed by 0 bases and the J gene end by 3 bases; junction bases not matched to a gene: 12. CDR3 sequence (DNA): TGTGCCAGCAGTTTATCAGCAGGGGGCGGGTTGAAGGACACTGAAGCTTTCTTT. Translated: CASSLSAGGGLKDTEAFF.

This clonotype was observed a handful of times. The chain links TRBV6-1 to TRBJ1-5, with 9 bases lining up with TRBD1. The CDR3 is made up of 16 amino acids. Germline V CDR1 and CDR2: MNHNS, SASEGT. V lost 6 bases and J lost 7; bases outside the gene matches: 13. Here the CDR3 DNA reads TGTGCCAGCAGCAACCACGGGACAGGGTTGGGCCAGCCCCAGCATTTT. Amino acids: CASSNHGTGLGQPQHF.

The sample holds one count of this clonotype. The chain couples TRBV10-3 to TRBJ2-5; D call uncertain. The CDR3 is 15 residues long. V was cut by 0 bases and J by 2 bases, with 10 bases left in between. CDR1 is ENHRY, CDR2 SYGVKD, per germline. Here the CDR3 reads CAISESTTLQETQYF. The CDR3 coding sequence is TGTGCCATCAGTGAGTCAACTACTTTACAAGAGACCCAGTACTTC.

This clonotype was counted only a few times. CDR3 in amino acids: CASSYERGACTDTQYF. As DNA, the CDR3 is TGTGCCAGCAGCTACGAGCGGGGCGCTTGCACAGATACGCAGTATTTT. The gene calls are TRBV7-2 and TRBJ2-3; 7 nucleotides match TRBD2. V shed 4 bases, J shed 1 base, and the junction held 8 bases outside the gene matches. This CDR3 has 16 residues. Germline V CDR1 and CDR2: SGHTA, FQGNSA.

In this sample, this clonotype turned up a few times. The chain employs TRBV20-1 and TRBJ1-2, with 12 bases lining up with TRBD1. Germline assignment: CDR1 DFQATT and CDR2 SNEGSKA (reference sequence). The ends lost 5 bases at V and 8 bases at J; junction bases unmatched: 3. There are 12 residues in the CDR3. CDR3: CSAGGTGGGYTF. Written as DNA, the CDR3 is TGCAGTGCTGGAGGGACAGGGGGCGGCTACACCTTC.

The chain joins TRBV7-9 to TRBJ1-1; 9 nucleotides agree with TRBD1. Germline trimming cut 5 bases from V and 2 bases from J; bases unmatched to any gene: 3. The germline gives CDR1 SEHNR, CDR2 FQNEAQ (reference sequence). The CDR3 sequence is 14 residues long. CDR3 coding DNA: TGTGCCAGCAGCCAGGGACAGGGAAACACTGAAGCTTTCTTT. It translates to CASSQGQGNTEAFF.

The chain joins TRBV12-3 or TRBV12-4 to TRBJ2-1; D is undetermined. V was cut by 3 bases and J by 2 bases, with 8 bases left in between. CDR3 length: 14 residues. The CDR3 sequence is CASSFMETYNEQFF. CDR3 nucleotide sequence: TGTGCCAGCAGTTTTATGGAAACCTACAATGAGCAGTTCTTC.

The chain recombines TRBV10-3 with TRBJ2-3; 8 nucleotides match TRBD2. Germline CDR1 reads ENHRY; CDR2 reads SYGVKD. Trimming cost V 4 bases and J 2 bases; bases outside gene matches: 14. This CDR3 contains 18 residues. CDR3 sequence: CAISAPLNRLATTDTQYF. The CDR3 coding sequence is TGTGCCATCAGTGCCCCTCTCAACAGACTAGCGACCACAGATACGCAGTATTTT.

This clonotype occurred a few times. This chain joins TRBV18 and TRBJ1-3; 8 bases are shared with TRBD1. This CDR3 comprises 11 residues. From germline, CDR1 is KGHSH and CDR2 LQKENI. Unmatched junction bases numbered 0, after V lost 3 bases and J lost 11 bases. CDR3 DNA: TGTGCCAGCTCACCGGACAGGGCCATATATTTT. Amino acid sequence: CASSPDRAIYF.

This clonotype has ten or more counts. The CDR3 spells CASRRQGAMNTEAFF. CDR3 in DNA: TGTGCCAGCAGACGACAGGGGGCAATGAACACTGAAGCTTTCTTT. The rearrangement joins TRBV7-2 to TRBJ1-1; 10 bases match TRBD1. The ends lost 6 bases at V and 0 bases at J; junction bases unmatched: 4. The germline gives CDR1 SGHTA, CDR2 FQGNSA. The CDR3 is 15 amino acids.

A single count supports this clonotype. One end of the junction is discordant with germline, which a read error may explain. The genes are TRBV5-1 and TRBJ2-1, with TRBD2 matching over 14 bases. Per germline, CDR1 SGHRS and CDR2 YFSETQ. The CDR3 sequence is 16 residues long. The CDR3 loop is CARSLSGLAGGNEQFF. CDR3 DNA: TGCGCCAGAAGCTTGTCTGGACTAGCGGGGGGAAATGAGCAGTTCTTC.

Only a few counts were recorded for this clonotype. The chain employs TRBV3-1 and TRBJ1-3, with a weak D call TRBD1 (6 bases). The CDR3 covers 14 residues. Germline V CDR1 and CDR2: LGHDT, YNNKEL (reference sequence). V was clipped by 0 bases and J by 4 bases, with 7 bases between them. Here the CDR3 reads CASSQEDSGNTIYF. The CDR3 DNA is TGTGCCAGCAGCCAAGAGGACAGCGGAAACACCATATATTTT.

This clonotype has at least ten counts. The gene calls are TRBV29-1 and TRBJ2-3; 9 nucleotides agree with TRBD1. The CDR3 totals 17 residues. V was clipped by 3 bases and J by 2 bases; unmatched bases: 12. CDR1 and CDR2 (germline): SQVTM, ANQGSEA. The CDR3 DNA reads TGCAGCGTTGACCCGAGGTTCCGGACAGGGGTCACAGATACGCAGTATTTT. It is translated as CSVDPRFRTGVTDTQYF.

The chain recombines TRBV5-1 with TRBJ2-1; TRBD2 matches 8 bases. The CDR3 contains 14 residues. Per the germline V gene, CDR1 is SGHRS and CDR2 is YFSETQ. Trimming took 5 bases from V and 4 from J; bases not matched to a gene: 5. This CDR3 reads CASRAGGDYNEQFF. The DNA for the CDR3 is TGCGCCAGCAGGGCCGGGGGGGATTACAATGAGCAGTTCTTC. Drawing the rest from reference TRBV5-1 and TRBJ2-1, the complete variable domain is KAGVTQTPRYLIKTRGQQVTLSCSPISGHRSVSWYQQTPGQGLQFLFEYFSETQRNKGNFPGRFSGRQFSNSRSEMNVSTLELGDSALYLCASRAGGDYNEQFFGPGTRLTVL.

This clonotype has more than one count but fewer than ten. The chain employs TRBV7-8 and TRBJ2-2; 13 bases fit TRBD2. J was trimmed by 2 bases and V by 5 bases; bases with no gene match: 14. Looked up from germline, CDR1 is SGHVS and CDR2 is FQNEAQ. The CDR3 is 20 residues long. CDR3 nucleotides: TGTGCCAGCAGCCCCCTCCTAAGGACTAGCGGGGGCCTAAACACCGGGGAGCTGTTTTTT. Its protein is CASSPLLRTSGGLNTGELFF.

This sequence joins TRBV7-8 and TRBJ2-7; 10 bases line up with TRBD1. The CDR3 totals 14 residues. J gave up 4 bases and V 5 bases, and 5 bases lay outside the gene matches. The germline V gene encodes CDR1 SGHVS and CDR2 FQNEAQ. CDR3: CASSGGGQGYEQYF. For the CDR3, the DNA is TGTGCCAGCAGCGGAGGGGGACAGGGGTACGAGCAGTACTTC.

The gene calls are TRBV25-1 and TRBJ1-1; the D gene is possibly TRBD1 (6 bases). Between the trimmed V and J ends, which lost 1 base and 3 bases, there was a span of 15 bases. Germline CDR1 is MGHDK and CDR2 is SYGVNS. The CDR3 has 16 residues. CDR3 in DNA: TGTGCCAGCAGTGAATCCGGGGGGGCTAAGGACACTGAAGCTTTCTTT. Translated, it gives CASSESGGAKDTEAFF.

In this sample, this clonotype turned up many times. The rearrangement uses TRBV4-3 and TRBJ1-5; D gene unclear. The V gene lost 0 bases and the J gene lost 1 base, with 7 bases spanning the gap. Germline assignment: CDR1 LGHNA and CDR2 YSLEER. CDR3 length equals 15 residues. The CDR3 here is CASSQEGRSNQPQHF. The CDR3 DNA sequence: TGCGCCAGCAGCCAAGAAGGGCGCAGCAATCAGCCCCAGCATTTT.

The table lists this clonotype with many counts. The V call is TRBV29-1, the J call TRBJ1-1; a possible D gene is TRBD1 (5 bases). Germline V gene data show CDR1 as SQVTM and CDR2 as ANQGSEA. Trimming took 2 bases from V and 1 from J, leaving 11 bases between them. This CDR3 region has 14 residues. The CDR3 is CSVELGRANTEAFF. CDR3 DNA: TGCAGCGTTGAATTGGGACGGGCGAACACTGAAGCTTTCTTT.